This TCR beta chain emerged from a study of T-cell memory formation after mild COVID-19. General study points: Memory from before infection featured some responding clones, which suggests cross-reactive memory joined. The study found balanced CD4/CD8 in clones contracting day 15 to 85 and a CD4+ lean in later expanders.

Notes on this clonotype: Its specificity is unknown.

V shed 6 bases and J 5 bases; nucleotides not matched to a gene: 2. Germline CDR1 reads LNHDA; CDR2 reads SQIVND (reference sequence). The CDR3 spans 13 residues. Amplification by 5'RACE using constant-segment primers produced TCR alpha and TCR beta cDNA libraries that carried sample barcodes and UMIs. TCRdb re-called the 5' RACE reads through MiXCR, storing one row per CDR3 protein. The sample lists hundreds of thousands of distinct CDR3 sequences; around 20% were seen once. J is TRBJ2-4 and V is TRBV19, with 9 bases lining up with TRBD1. The receptor was isolated from an adult woman who had mild COVID-19 (a few samples of this study predate the infection). Cell type and time point are not known. The specimen was PBMCs or a T cell subset sorted from them (not recorded which). The chain's CDR3 is CASRQGAENIQYF. The CDR3 nucleotides read TGTGCCAGTAGACAGGGGGCGGAAAACATTCAGTACTTC.